This TCR beta chain derives from a study of intratumoral heterogeneity in liver cancer. Overall study: Patients were mostly male, median age about 58 years.

The protocol was immunoSEQ multiplex PCR, while the TCRdb copy is restricted to in-frame clones and leaves out a portion. The table records tens of thousands of clones, 73% of them present only once. Looked up from germline, CDR1 is MNHEY and CDR2 is SVGAGI. V shed 4 bases, J shed 1 base, and the junction held 3 bases outside the gene matches. The CDR3 runs 14 residues. No macroscopic necrosis or hemorrhage was seen in sampled areas. V usage is TRBV6-5 and J usage is TRBJ2-5, with TRBD2 matching 7 bases. The TCR comes from a woman aged 70 to 79 with hepatocellular carcinoma. The source was tumor-adjacent normal tissue, collected before any cancer treatment. DNA for the CDR3: TGTGCCAGCAGTTCCACGGGAGGCCAAGAGACCCAGTACTTC. Translated, it gives CASSSTGGQETQYF.